One sample yielded the 19 T cell receptor beta chains listed below, sequenced in a study of T cells in Graves' hyperthyroidism and ophthalmopathy. Amplified TCR beta CDR3 regions derived from RNA transcripts. HTBI primers were the set used in a first-round RT-PCR of the TCR CDR3. MiXCR was run by TCRdb on the multiplex PCR reads, yielding one entry per CDR3 protein. The table has over 700,000 distinct CDR3 sequences, over 15% seen once. The sample was blood. The receptors here all came from a woman between 50 and 59 years old with Graves' hyperthyroidism that later progressed to Graves' ophthalmopathy.

The chain has TRBV7-3 and TRBJ2-1; no definite D call. The CDR3 loop spans 14 amino acids. Trimming pared 5 bases from V and 6 bases from J, leaving 14 bases between. Germline CDR1 is SGHTA and CDR2 is FQGTGA. For the CDR3, the DNA is TGTGCCAGCAGCCCCACCAGTTCAGTCAATGAGCAGTTCTTC. It yields the protein CASSPTSSVNEQFF. Full variable domain (outside the CDR3, taken from reference TRBV7-3 and TRBJ2-1): GAGVSQTPSNKVTEKGKYVELRCDPISGHTALYWYRQSLGQGPEFLIYFQGTGAADDSGLPNDRFFAVRPEGSVSTLKIQRTERGDSAVYLCASSPTSSVNEQFFGPGTRLTVL.

This clonotype was recorded at least ten times. The chain is built from TRBV3-1 and TRBJ2-5, with TRBD2 matching 11 bases. V trimming: 3 bases; J trimming: 5 bases; junction bases outside the gene matches: 11. Germline-derived CDR1 and CDR2 are LGHDT and YNNKEL (reference sequence). The CDR3 loop spans 17 amino acids. The CDR3 loop reads CASSHTSFWTSGETQYF. The CDR3 DNA follows: TGTGCCAGCAGCCACACTTCCTTTTGGACTAGCGGGGAGACCCAGTACTTC.

The chain is built from TRBV3-1 and TRBJ2-2, with D hard to call. The CDR3 extends over 17 amino acids. Germline V CDR1 and CDR2: LGHDT, YNNKEL (reference sequence). V gave up 3 bases and J gave up 1 base, with 15 bases separating them. The CDR3 DNA is TGTGCCAGCAGCCACTGGAAGGGAACCATGAACACCGGGGAGCTGTTTTTT. It is translated as CASSHWKGTMNTGELFF.

This rearrangement joins TRBV7-9 to TRBJ1-2, with 9 nucleotides matching TRBD1. This CDR3 region has 14 residues. The trim removed 5 bases at V and 3 bases at J, leaving 4 bases unmatched. Germline-derived CDR1 and CDR2 are SEHNR and FQNEAQ (reference sequence). In DNA, the CDR3 is TGTGCCAGCAGCGACGACAGGGGGGACTATGGCTACACCTTC. Translated: CASSDDRGDYGYTF.

This clonotype came up a few times. The V gene is TRBV10-3, the J gene TRBJ2-2, with TRBD1 identical over 7 bases. Germline V gives CDR1 ENHRY, CDR2 SYGVKD. The CDR3 is 17 amino acids. The J segment lost 4 bases and the V segment lost 0 bases, leaving 8 bases of the junction unmatched. The CDR3 DNA sequence: TGTGCCATCAGTGAGTCGAGGGGGCGAATCGTCACCGGGGAGCTGTTTTTT. Its translation is CAISESRGRIVTGELFF.

Many counts were recorded for this clonotype. The rearrangement joins TRBV30 to TRBJ2-7; D ambiguous. Trimming left V 0 bases short and J 6 bases short, with 12 bases between. Germline V gives CDR1 GTSNPN, CDR2 SVGIG (reference sequence). The length of the CDR3 is 13 residues. The CDR3 DNA reads as TGTGCCTGGAGTGTTTCAGGCCCCTCCGAGCAGTACTTC. As protein: CAWSVSGPSEQYF.

Only a few counts were recorded for this clonotype. This rearrangement joins TRBV19 to TRBJ1-1, with unresolved D. The CDR3 is 13 residues long. Trimming shortened V by 3 bases and J by 1 base, and 6 bases separated the two germline ends. CDR1 and CDR2 (germline): LNHDA, SQIVND (reference sequence). As DNA, the CDR3 is TGTGCCAGTAGTATTATGAAGAACACTGAAGCTTTCTTT. It codes for CASSIMKNTEAFF.

The chain uses TRBV19 and TRBJ1-5; D remains unclear. Germline-derived CDR1 and CDR2 are LNHDA and SQIVND (reference sequence). The CDR3 consists of 14 residues. The germline V and J ends were trimmed by 3 bases and 4 bases, with 10 bases remaining between them. The CDR3 DNA is TGTGCCAGTAGTATGTTGAGGGAAAATCAGCCCCAGCATTTT. It codes for CASSMLRENQPQHF.

In this sample, this clonotype turned up a few times. The V and J genes are TRBV7-9 and TRBJ1-4; D remains ambiguous. This CDR3 is 13 amino acids long. Trimming took off 8 bases at V and 4 bases at J, with 11 bases between the two ends. The germline V gene has CDR1 SEHNR and CDR2 FQNEAQ (reference sequence). In DNA, the CDR3 is TGTGCCAGCGACCTCCGCAATAATGAAAAACTGTTTTTT. Protein sequence: CASDLRNNEKLFF.

The chain recombines TRBV9 with TRBJ1-2, with TRBD1 matching 9 bases. The V segment lost 0 bases and the J segment 8 bases; nucleotides outside the gene matches: 11. CDR1 is SGDLS, CDR2 YYNGEE, per germline. The CDR3 extends over 16 amino acids. The CDR3 is CASSVDGTGRPGGYTF. As DNA, the CDR3 is TGTGCCAGCAGCGTAGATGGGACAGGGAGACCGGGAGGCTACACCTTC. The full variable domain, in which reference TRBV9 and TRBJ1-2 provide the parts outside the CDR3, is DSGVTQTPKHLITATGQRVTLRCSPRSGDLSVYWYQQSLDQGLQFLIQYYNGEERAKGNILERFSAQQFPDLHSELNLSSLELGDSALYFCASSVDGTGRPGGYTFGSGTRLTVV.

This clonotype was seen many times. The rearrangement links TRBV11-2 to TRBJ1-4; D remains ambiguous. Germline-derived CDR1 and CDR2 are SGHAT and FQNNGV. Trimming shortened V by 4 bases and J by 8 bases, and 20 bases separated the two germline ends. The CDR3 is 16 amino acids. CDR3 nucleotide sequence: TGTGCCAGCAGCTGGAGATGGGTGGGCAGAGGCGAAAAACTGTTTTTT. Encoded protein: CASSWRWVGRGEKLFF.

This clonotype was recorded at least ten times. The chain combines TRBV2 with TRBJ1-1; 10 nucleotides match TRBD1. The CDR3 is made up of 15 amino acids. Germline trimming cut 5 bases from V and 3 bases from J; bases unmatched to any gene: 6. Germline V lookup: CDR1 SNHLY, CDR2 FYNNEI. CDR3 in amino acids: CASSSPGTGDTEAFF. The CDR3 bases are TGTGCCAGCAGTTCCCCCGGGACAGGGGACACTGAAGCTTTCTTT.

There are a few counts of this clonotype. This chain connects TRBV6-1 to TRBJ2-2, with D tentatively TRBD1 or TRBD2 (5 bases each). The CDR3 has 16 amino acids. Trimming took 6 bases from V and 0 from J, leaving 14 bases between them. CDR1 and CDR2 (germline): MNHNS, SASEGT. This chain's CDR3 is CASSRDEPTNTGELFF. CDR3 DNA sequence: TGTGCCAGCAGCCGGGACGAACCTACGAACACCGGGGAGCTGTTTTTT.

This clonotype occurred many times. This chain connects TRBV3-1 to TRBJ1-6; 9 bases fit TRBD1. V lost 1 base to trimming and J lost 10 bases; unmatched junction nucleotides: 5. This CDR3 is built from 15 residues. Germline values: CDR1 LGHDT, CDR2 YNNKEL (reference sequence). CDR3 loop: CASSQAQGAGSPLHF. CDR3 in DNA: TGTGCCAGCAGCCAAGCACAGGGGGCAGGCTCACCCCTCCACTTT. Together with reference TRBV3-1 and TRBJ1-6, the CDR3 gives the full variable domain: DTAVSQTPKYLVTQMGNDKSIKCEQNLGHDTMYWYKQDSKKFLKIMFSYNNKELIINETVPNRFSPKSPDKAHLNLHINSLELGDSAVYFCASSQAQGAGSPLHFGNGTRLTVT.

The chain carries TRBV7-9 and TRBJ2-5, with D maybe TRBD1 (5 bases). Per the germline V gene, CDR1 is SEHNR and CDR2 is FQNEAQ (reference sequence). The CDR3 consists of 15 residues. V lost 1 base to trimming and J lost 4 bases, with 13 bases between them. DNA for the CDR3: TGTGCCAGCAGCTTAGTTTTAGGGGCGGCAGAGACCCAGTACTTC. This translates into CASSLVLGAAETQYF.

This clonotype was seen repeatedly, ten times or more. The V gene is TRBV6-1, the J gene TRBJ2-1, with D unresolved. Per the germline V gene, CDR1 is MNHNS and CDR2 is SASEGT. The V and J ends lost 7 bases and 7 bases respectively, with 23 bases between them. This CDR3 comprises 16 residues. The CDR3 loop is CASTDRLGFLRNEQFF. CDR3 bases: TGTGCCAGCACCGACCGCCTCGGATTTCTTAGGAATGAGCAGTTCTTC.

On this clonotype: The junction departs from the called germline gene at one end, perhaps through a read error. The V gene is TRBV13, the J gene TRBJ2-5; D may be TRBD1 or TRBD2 (5 bases each). Germline loops: CDR1 PRHDT, CDR2 FYEKMQ (reference sequence). The CDR3 is made up of 15 amino acids. For the CDR3, the DNA is TGTGCCAGCAGCTTAGGAACCGGGGCCCAAAAGACCCAGTACTTC. This translates into CASSLGTGAQKTQYF. The full variable domain, its missing parts supplied by reference TRBV13 and TRBJ2-5, is AAGVIQSPRHLIKEKRETATLKCYPIPRHDTVYWYQQGPGQDPQFLISFYEKMQSDKGSIPDRFSAQQFSDYHSELNMSSLELGDSALYFCASSLGTGAQKTQYFGPGTRLLVL.

The chain links TRBV19 to TRBJ2-3, with D possibly being TRBD1 (6 bases). Per germline, CDR1 LNHDA and CDR2 SQIVND (reference sequence). The CDR3 sequence is 16 residues long. Trimming removed 5 bases at V and 0 bases at J, with 15 bases between. The CDR3 nucleotides are TGTGCCAGTAGTCACCCCGGACAGAGAAGCACAGATACGCAGTATTTT. Its translation is CASSHPGQRSTDTQYF.

This chain joins TRBV6-5 and TRBJ1-5, with a weak D call TRBD1 (5 bases). Trimming pared 0 bases from V and 1 base from J, leaving 10 bases between. Germline V gene data show CDR1 as MNHEY and CDR2 as SVGAGI. This CDR3 has 16 residues. DNA of the CDR3: TGTGCCAGCAGTTACTCGACTCGGGGGAGCAATCAGCCCCAGCATTTT. It translates to CASSYSTRGSNQPQHF.